A selection of T cell receptor beta chains follows, all from one sample in a study of T cell changes during pregnancy in multiple sclerosis. Profiled with immunoSEQ multiplex PCR; TCRdb holds only in-frame clones, not every one. Of 88,000 or so clones in the sample, approximately 90% are singletons; the top ten hold roughly 2.5%. The sequencing here drew on peripheral blood, taken before pregnancy. The receptors here all came from a female donor with multiple sclerosis, enrolled in a pregnancy study. The CDR3 runs from the conserved cysteine through the conserved F or W. The D gene is left open where the match is weak. Clone size is shown for a subset of rows, as once, few, many or a class of expanded clone.

D gene	V gene	J gene	clone size	CDR3 protein	CDR3 DNA
-	TRBV7-9	TRBJ2-4	-	CASSPGLPGLAKNIQYF	TGTGCCAGCAGCCCAGGATTACCAGGCTTAGCCAAAAACATTCAGTACTTC
-	TRBV6-5	TRBJ2-3	-	CASSSNGETDTQYF	TGTGCCAGCAGTTCAAACGGGGAGACGGATACGCAGTATTTT
-	TRBV30	TRBJ1-3	-	CAWPGPGNTIYF	TGTGCCTGGCCAGGGCCGGGAAACACCATATATTTT
-	TRBV15	TRBJ1-2	-	CATSRDLRSRDGYTF	TGTGCCACCAGCAGAGACCTCCGGTCCCGGGATGGCTACACCTTC
-	TRBV19	TRBJ2-1	once	CASTSAPEVNEQFF	TGTGCCAGTACTAGCGCCCCCGAGGTGAATGAGCAGTTCTTC
TRBD1	TRBV6-6	TRBJ2-2	many	CASSIFGQGAGELFF	TGTGCCAGCAGCATCTTCGGACAGGGTGCCGGGGAGCTGTTTTTT
-	TRBV7-9	TRBJ1-1	-	CASSSQGKGTEAFF	TGTGCCAGCAGCTCACAGGGAAAGGGCACTGAAGCTTTCTTT
-	TRBV6-5	TRBJ2-3	-	CASSLTEPDTQYF	TGTGCCAGCAGCTTGACAGAACCAGATACGCAGTATTTT
TRBD2	TRBV11-2	TRBJ2-7	-	CASSLGGSSYEQYF	TGTGCCAGCAGCTTAGGCGGGAGCTCCTACGAGCAGTACTTC
-	TRBV11-2	TRBJ1-1	-	CASSLGRAVGTEAFF	TGTGCCAGCAGCTTAGGGAGGGCGGTGGGCACTGAAGCTTTCTTT
-	TRBV6-6	TRBJ1-4	-	CASSYTDRATNEKLFF	TGTGCCAGCAGTTATACAGACCGTGCAACTAATGAAAAACTGTTTTTT
-	TRBV27	TRBJ2-7	-	CASSLIGGQGNEQYF	TGTGCCAGCAGTTTAATCGGGGGGCAGGGAAACGAGCAGTACTTC
TRBD2	TRBV28	TRBJ2-7	-	CASSTTGGGVSYEQYF	TGTGCCAGCAGCACAACCGGGGGGGGCGTCTCCTACGAGCAGTACTTC
-	TRBV4-1	TRBJ2-1	once	CASSRGNNEQFF	TGCGCCAGCAGCAGGGGGAACAATGAGCAGTTCTTC
-	TRBV11-2	TRBJ2-1	-	CASSLEGTGVREQFF	TGTGCCAGCAGCTTAGAAGGGACGGGAGTAAGGGAGCAGTTCTTC
-	TRBV30	TRBJ2-2	-	CACNPPGGELFF	TGTGCCTGCAACCCCCCCGGCGGGGAGCTGTTTTTT
TRBD2	TRBV7-8	TRBJ2-3	-	CASSPLRGTSVLDTQYF	TGTGCCAGCAGCCCTCTGCGGGGGACCTCGGTGTTGGATACGCAGTATTTT
-	TRBV28	TRBJ1-5	once	CASSTQGLDQPQHF	TGTGCCAGCAGTACTCAGGGCTTGGATCAGCCCCAGCATTTT
-	TRBV5-1	TRBJ2-3	-	CASSLDTPSTDTQYF	TGCGCCAGCAGCTTGGACACGCCTAGCACAGATACGCAGTATTTT
TRBD2	TRBV13	TRBJ2-2	-	CASRGGSSGSRNTGELFF	TGTGCCAGCAGGGGGGGAAGTAGCGGGAGCCGCAACACCGGGGAGCTGTTTTTT
TRBD1	TRBV7-9	TRBJ1-2	-	CASSLGGQGVVYGYTF	TGTGCCAGCAGCTTAGGTGGACAGGGGGTTGTATATGGCTACACCTTC
TRBD1	TRBV6-1	TRBJ2-7	-	CASNRPGTGIYEQYF	TGTGCCAGCAATCGCCCCGGGACAGGGATCTACGAGCAGTACTTC